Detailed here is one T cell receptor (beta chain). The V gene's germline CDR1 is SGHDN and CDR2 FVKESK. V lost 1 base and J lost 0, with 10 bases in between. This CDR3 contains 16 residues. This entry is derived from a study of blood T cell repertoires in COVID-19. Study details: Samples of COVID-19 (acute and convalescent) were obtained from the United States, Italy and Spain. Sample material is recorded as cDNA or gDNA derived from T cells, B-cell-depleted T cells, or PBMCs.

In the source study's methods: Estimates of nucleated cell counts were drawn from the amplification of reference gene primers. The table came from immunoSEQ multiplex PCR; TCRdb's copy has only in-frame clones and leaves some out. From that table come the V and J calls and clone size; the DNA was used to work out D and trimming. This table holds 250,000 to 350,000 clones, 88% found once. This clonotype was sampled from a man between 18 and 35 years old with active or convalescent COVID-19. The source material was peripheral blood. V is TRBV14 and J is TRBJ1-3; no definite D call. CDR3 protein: CASSQALVSSGNTIYF. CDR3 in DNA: TGTGCCAGCAGCCAAGCGCTAGTCAGCTCTGGAAACACCATATATTTT.